This T cell receptor (beta chain) stems from a study of blood T cell repertoires in COVID-19. From germline, CDR1 is LGHNA and CDR2 YSLEER. Deletions cut 2 bases from V and 6 bases from J, with 13 bases between. The CDR3 is 14 residues long. In the source study's methods: Amplification of reference gene primers was used by the study to estimate nucleated cell counts. Method: immunoSEQ multiplex PCR; TCRdb's copy keeps in-frame clones and lacks some. V, J and clone size reflect that table, while D and trimming were determined from the DNA. Of about 220,000 clones listed, about three quarters are singletons.

The TCR comes from a woman aged 70-85 years with acute or convalescent COVID-19. J is TRBJ1-1 and V is TRBV4-3; D is perhaps TRBD1 (6 bases). Sequenced: peripheral blood. The CDR3 region has the DNA TGCGCCAGCAGCCAATATGGGGGCTCATCTGAAGCTTTCTTT. It codes for CASSQYGGSSEAFF.